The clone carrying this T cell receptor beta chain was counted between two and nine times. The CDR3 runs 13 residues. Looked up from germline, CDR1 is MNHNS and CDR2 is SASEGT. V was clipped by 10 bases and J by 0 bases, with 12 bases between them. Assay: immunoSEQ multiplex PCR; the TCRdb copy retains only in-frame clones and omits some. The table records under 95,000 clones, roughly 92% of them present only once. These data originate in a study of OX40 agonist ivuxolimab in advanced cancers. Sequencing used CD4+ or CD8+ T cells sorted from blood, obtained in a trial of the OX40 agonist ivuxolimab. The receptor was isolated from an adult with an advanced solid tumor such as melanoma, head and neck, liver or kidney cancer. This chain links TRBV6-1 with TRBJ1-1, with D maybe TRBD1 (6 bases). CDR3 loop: CATIDRLNTEAFF. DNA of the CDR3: TGTGCCACCATCGACAGGCTGAACACTGAAGCTTTCTTT.